What follows describes a single TCR beta chain. This CDR3 spans 14 amino acids. CDR1 MNHEY and CDR2 SMNVEV come from the germline V gene (reference sequence). V dropped 4 bases and J dropped 2; count of bases not matched to a gene: 3. In the authors' methods: Cell counts per sample came from amplifying reference gene primers. Only in-frame clones appear in the TCRdb table, and some are missing; sequencing was by immunoSEQ multiplex PCR. D and trimming come from the DNA, and the V and J calls and clone size come from that table. Among approximately 300,000 clones listed, about 85% were seen once. This specimen comes from a study of blood T cell repertoires in COVID-19. Study-level background: The United States, Italy and Spain were the sources of the acute and convalescent COVID-19 samples.

Sequencing input: PBMCs or T cells enriched from blood (not recorded which). This clonotype was obtained from a woman aged 25 to 39 who had recovered from COVID-19. The V call is TRBV27, the J call TRBJ2-3, with 7 nucleotides matching TRBD2. CDR3 coding DNA: TGTGCCAGCAGTTGGGGGGGACCCACAGATACGCAGTATTTT. Encoded protein: CASSWGGPTDTQYF.